This T cell receptor beta chain was retrieved from a study of T-cell reconstitution after alpha-beta-depleted transplantation in children. Study results and limitations: Several hundred expanded graft clones reportedly were the source of alpha-beta T cells about two months after transplant. From newly produced T cells came most of the T-cell counts and diversity one year after transplant. Recipient T cells and thymic progenitors that survived were the source of the high TCRbeta diversity seen at day 60 in some patients.

CDR3 length equals 13 residues. Unmatched junction bases numbered 6, after V lost 7 bases and J lost 5 bases. Note on this clonotype: Its matching antigen is unknown.

A library of TCRbeta sequences, prepared with unique molecular identifiers, was generated. TCRdb called the PCR reads again in MiXCR, with one record for every CDR3 protein. The data hold hundreds of thousands of distinct CDR3 sequences, with 15% to 20% observed a single time. This TCR came from a male patient aged 2-9 years who had a stem cell transplant for acute lymphoblastic leukemia, so the T cells may come from the graft donor. The sequences come from PBMCs, mostly from graft donor cells, collected 360 days after TCRalphabeta/CD19-depleted stem cell transplant. The chain is built from TRBV12-3 or TRBV12-4 and TRBJ2-5; 8 positions agree with TRBD1. The DNA of the CDR3 is TGTGCCAGCACGAGGACAGGGCGGGAGACCCAGTACTTC. This gives the protein CASTRTGRETQYF.